The clone carrying this T cell receptor beta chain was counted once. What it recognizes is unknown. These data come from a study of cytomegalovirus exposure and HLA in healthy donors. Study-level points and caveats: The listing of roughly 160 TCR beta chains classed them as cytomegalovirus-associated. When a later analysis compared HLA-associated TCR beta chains with equally common others, the HLA-associated chains turned out to be more clonally expanded and to have lower generation probabilities. TRBV6-2, TRBV6-3 and some other V segments were unresolvable in 87-base-pair reads. As a later analysis revealed, most CMV-associated TCR beta chains appeared HLA-restricted.

PCR used 60 Vbeta primers and 13 Jbeta primers. The method was immunoSEQ multiplex PCR; TCRdb's version includes in-frame clones alone and lacks a portion of them. The data show around 140,000 clones, around 75% seen once. This CDR3 is built from 13 residues. Germline V gives CDR1 SGHKS, CDR2 YYEKEE (reference sequence). V was cut by 3 bases and J by 3 bases, with 8 bases left in between. The sequenced sample was PBMCs. The chain joins TRBV5-5 to TRBJ2-3; a possible D gene is TRBD2 (6 bases). The clonotype was recovered from a woman younger than 30 in good health and CMV-seronegative. CDR3 bases: TGTGCCAGCAGCTGGGGGACTACAGATACGCAGTATTTT. It translates to CASSWGTTDTQYF.